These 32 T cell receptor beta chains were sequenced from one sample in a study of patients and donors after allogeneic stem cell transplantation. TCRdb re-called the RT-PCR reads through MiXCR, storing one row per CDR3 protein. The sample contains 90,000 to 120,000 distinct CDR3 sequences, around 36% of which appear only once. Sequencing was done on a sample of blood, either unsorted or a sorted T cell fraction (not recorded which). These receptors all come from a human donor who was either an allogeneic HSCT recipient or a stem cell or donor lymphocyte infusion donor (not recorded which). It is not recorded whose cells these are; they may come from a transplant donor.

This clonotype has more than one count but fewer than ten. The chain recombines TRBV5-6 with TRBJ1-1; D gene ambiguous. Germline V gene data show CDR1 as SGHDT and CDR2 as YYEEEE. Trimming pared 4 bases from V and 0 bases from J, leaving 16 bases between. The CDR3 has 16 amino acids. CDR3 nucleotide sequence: TGTGCCAGCAGCCCTGTGGGAGGCCCTTTGAACACTGAAGCTTTCTTT. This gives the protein CASSPVGGPLNTEAFF.

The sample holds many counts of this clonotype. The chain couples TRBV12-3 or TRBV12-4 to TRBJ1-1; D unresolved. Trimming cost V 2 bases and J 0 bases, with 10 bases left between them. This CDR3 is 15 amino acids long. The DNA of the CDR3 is TGTGCCAGCAGTTTAAGTCCAGGAATGAACACTGAAGCTTTCTTT. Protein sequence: CASSLSPGMNTEAFF.

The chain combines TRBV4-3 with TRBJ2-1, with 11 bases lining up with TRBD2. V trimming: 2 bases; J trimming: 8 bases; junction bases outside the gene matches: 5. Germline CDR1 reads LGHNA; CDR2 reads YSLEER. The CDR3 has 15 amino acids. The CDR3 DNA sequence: TGCGCCAGCAGCCAAAGAACACTAGCGGGAGATGAGCAGTTCTTC. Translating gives CASSQRTLAGDEQFF.

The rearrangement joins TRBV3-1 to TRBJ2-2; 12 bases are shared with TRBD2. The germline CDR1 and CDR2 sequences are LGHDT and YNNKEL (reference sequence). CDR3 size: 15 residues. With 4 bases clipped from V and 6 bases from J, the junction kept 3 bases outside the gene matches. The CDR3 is CASSLTSGSSGELFF. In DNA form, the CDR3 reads TGTGCCAGCAGCCTGACTAGCGGGAGTTCCGGGGAGCTGTTTTTT.

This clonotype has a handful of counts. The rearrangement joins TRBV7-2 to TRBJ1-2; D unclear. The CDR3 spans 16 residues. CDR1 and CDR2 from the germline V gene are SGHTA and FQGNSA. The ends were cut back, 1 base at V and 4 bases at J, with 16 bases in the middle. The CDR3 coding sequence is TGTGCCAGCAGCTTAGGTGGCACCTCAAGCCTCTATGGCTACACCTTC. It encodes CASSLGGTSSLYGYTF.

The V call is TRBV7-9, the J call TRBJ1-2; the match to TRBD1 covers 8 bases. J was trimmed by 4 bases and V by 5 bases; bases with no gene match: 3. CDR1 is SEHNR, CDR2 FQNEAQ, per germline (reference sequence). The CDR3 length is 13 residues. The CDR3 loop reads CASSHGTGYGYTF. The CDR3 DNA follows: TGTGCCAGCAGCCACGGGACAGGCTATGGCTACACCTTC.

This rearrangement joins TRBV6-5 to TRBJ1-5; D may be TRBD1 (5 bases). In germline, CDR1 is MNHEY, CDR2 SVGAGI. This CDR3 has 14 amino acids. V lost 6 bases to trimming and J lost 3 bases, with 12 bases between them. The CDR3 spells CASSHDRANQPQHF. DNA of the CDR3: TGTGCCAGCAGCCACGACAGAGCCAATCAGCCCCAGCATTTT.

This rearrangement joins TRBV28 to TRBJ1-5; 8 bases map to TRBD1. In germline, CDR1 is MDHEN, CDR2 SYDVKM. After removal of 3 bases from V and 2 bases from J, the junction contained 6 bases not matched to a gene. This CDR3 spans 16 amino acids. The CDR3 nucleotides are TGTGCCAGCAGTTTTGTCAGGGGGCTTGGCAATCAGCCCCAGCATTTT. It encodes CASSFVRGLGNQPQHF.

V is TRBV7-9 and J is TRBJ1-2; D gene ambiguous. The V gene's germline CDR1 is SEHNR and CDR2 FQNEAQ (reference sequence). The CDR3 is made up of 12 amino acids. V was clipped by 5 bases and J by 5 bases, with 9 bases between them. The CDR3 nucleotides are TGTGCCAGCAGCCGGACGGATTATGGCTACACCTTC. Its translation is CASSRTDYGYTF.

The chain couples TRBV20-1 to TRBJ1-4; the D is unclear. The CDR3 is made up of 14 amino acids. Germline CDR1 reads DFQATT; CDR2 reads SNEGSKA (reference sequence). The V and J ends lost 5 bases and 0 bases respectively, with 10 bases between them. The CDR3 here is CSAVSGATNEKLFF. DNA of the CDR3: TGCAGTGCTGTATCGGGAGCAACTAATGAAAAACTGTTTTTT.

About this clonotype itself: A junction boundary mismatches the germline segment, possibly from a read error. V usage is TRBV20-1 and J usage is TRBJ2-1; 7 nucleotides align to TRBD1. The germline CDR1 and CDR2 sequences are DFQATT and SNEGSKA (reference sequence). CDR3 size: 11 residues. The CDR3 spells CSAAYRDSGLF. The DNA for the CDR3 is TGCAGTGCTGCTTACCGGGACAGCGGACTCTTC.

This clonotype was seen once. CDR3 in amino acids: CSVVGGLGANVLTF. CDR3 nucleotide sequence: TGCAGCGTTGTTGGGGGGCTCGGGGCCAACGTCCTGACTTTC. This chain joins TRBV29-1 and TRBJ2-6; TRBD1 or TRBD2 may be the D gene (6 bases each). This CDR3 contains 14 residues. V was clipped by 4 bases and J by 4 bases, with 11 bases between them. The germline CDR1 and CDR2 sequences are SQVTM and ANQGSEA.

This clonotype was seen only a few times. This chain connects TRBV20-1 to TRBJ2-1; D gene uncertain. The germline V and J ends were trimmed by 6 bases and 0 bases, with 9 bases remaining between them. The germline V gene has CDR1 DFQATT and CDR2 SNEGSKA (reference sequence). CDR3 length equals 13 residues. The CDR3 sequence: CSATASSYNEQFF. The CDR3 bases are TGCAGTGCGACCGCTAGCTCCTACAATGAGCAGTTCTTC.

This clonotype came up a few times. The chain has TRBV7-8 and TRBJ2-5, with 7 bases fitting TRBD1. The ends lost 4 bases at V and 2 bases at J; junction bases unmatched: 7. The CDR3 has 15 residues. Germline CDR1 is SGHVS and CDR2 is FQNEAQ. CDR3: CASSWRTGLQETQYF. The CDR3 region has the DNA TGTGCCAGCAGCTGGAGGACAGGCCTACAAGAGACCCAGTACTTC.

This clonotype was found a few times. The CDR3 DNA reads TGTGCCAGCAGCAGTCGACTAGCGGGCGTACCTTTTTTGGGCACAGATACGCAGTATTTT. Translated, it gives CASSSRLAGVPFLGTDTQYF. The chain uses TRBV5-6 and TRBJ2-3, with 10 bases fitting TRBD2. Germline CDR1 is SGHDT and CDR2 is YYEEEE. The CDR3 has 20 amino acids. Trimming removed 4 bases from V and 1 base from J; junction bases left unmatched: 18.

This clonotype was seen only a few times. The CDR3 loop is CASSVLFGELFF. DNA of the CDR3: TGTGCCAGCAGCGTACTCTTCGGGGAGCTGTTTTTT. The chain combines TRBV9 with TRBJ2-2; D is unresolved. The germline gives CDR1 SGDLS, CDR2 YYNGEE. The CDR3 covers 12 residues. The V end lost 1 base, the J end lost 7 bases, and 5 bases lay between the germline ends. Complete variable domain (other parts from reference TRBV9 and TRBJ2-2): DSGVTQTPKHLITATGQRVTLRCSPRSGDLSVYWYQQSLDQGLQFLIQYYNGEERAKGNILERFSAQQFPDLHSELNLSSLELGDSALYFCASSVLFGELFFGEGSRLTVL.

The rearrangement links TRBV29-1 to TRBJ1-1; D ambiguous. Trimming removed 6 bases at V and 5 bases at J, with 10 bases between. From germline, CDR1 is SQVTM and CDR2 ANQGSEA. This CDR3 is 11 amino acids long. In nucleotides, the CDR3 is TGCAGCGTGGATTGGCCGACTGAAGCTTTCTTT. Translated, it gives CSVDWPTEAFF. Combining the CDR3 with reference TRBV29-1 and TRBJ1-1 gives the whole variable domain SAVISQKPSRDICQRGTSLTIQCQVDSQVTMMFWYRQQPGQSLTLIATANQGSEATYESGFVIDKFPISRPNLTFSTLTVSNMSPEDSSIYLCSVDWPTEAFFGQGTRLTVV.

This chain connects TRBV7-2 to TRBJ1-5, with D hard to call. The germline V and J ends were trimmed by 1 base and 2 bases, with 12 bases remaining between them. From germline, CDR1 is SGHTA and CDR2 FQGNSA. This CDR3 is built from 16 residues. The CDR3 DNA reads TGTGCCAGCAGCTTAGAAGGTCGGGCAGGCAATCAGCCCCAGCATTTT. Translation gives CASSLEGRAGNQPQHF. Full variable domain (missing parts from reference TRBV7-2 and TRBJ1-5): GAGVSQSPSNKVTEKGKDVELRCDPISGHTALYWYRQSLGQGLEFLIYFQGNSAPDKSGLPSDRFSAERTGGSVSTLTIQRTQQEDSAVYLCASSLEGRAGNQPQHFGDGTRLSIL.

CDR3 nucleotides: TGCAGTGCTCGCTACTGGACAGGGGGCCCGAACACCGGGGAGCTGTTTTTT. Its protein product is CSARYWTGGPNTGELFF. The rearrangement joins TRBV20-1 to TRBJ2-2; 11 bases map to TRBD1. The J segment lost 0 bases and the V segment lost 5 bases, leaving 8 bases of the junction unmatched. The CDR3 runs to 17 residues. Germline assignment: CDR1 DFQATT and CDR2 SNEGSKA (reference sequence).

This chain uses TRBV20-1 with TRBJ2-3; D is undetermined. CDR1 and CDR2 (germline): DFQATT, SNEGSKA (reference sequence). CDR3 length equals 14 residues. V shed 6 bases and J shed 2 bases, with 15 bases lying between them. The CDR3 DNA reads TGCAGTGCCCAGAAGGACCTTGCCACAGATACGCAGTATTTT. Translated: CSAQKDLATDTQYF.

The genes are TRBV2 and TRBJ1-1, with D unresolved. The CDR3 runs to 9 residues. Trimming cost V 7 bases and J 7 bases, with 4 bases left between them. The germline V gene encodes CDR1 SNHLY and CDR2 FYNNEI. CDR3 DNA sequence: TGTGCCAGCAAAATTGAAGCTTTCTTT. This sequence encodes CASKIEAFF.

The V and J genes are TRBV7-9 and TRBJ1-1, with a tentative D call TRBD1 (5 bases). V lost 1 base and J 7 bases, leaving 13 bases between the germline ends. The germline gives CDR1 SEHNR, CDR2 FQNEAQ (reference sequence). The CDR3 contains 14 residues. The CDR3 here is CASSLGREQDEAFF. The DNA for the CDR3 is TGTGCCAGCAGCTTAGGCCGGGAACAGGATGAAGCTTTCTTT. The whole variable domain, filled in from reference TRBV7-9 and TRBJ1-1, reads DTGVSQNPRHKITKRGQNVTFRCDPISEHNRLYWYRQTLGQGPEFLTYFQNEAQLEKSRLLSDRFSAERPKGSFSTLEIQRTEQGDSAMYLCASSLGREQDEAFFGQGTRLTVV.

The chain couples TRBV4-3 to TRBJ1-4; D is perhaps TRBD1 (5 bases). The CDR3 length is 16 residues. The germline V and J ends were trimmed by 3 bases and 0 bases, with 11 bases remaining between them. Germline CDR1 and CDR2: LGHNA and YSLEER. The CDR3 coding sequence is TGCGCCAGCAGCCATCGCTACAGGTCAACTAATGAAAAACTGTTTTTT. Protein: CASSHRYRSTNEKLFF.

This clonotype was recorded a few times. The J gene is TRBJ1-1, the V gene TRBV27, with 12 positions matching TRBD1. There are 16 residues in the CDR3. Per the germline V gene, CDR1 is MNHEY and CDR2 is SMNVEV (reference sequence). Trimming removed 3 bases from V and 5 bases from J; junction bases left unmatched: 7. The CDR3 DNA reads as TGTGCCAGCAGTTTTATAGGGACAGGGGGCCGGACTGAAGCTTTCTTT. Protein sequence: CASSFIGTGGRTEAFF.

CDR3 residues: CASRIYKGPSWTQYF. The CDR3 DNA sequence: TGTGCCAGCAGGATCTACAAGGGCCCCAGTTGGACCCAGTACTTC. This rearrangement joins TRBV6-5 to TRBJ2-5, with D unclear. The CDR3 covers 15 residues. Germline lookup yields CDR1 MNHEY and CDR2 SVGAGI. V lost 6 bases and J lost 7, with 21 bases in between.

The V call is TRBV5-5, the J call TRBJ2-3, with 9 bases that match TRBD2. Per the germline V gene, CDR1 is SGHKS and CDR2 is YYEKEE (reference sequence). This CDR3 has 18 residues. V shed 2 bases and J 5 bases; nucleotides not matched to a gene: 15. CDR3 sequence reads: CASSLYLMAGGPRDTQYF. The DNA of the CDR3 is TGTGCCAGCAGCTTATACCTTATGGCGGGAGGGCCGAGAGATACGCAGTATTTT.

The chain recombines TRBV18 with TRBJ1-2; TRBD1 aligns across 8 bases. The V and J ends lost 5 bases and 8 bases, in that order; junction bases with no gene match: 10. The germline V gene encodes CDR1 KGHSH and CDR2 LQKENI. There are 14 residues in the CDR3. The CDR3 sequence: CASSGQGDIAGYTF. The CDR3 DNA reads TGTGCCAGCTCAGGACAGGGCGACATCGCCGGCTACACCTTC.

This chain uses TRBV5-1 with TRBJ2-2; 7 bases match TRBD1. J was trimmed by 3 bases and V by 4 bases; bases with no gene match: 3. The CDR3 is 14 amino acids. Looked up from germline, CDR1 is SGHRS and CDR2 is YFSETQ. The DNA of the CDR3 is TGCGCCAGCAGCGGACAGGTCGACACCGGGGAGCTGTTTTTT. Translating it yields CASSGQVDTGELFF.

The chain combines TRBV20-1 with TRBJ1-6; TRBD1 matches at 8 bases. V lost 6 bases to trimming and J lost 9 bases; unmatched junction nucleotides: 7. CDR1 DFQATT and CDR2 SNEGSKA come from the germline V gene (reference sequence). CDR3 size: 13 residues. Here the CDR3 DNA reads TGCAGTGCCAGGACAGGGAGTGGTTCACCCCTCCACTTT. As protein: CSARTGSGSPLHF.

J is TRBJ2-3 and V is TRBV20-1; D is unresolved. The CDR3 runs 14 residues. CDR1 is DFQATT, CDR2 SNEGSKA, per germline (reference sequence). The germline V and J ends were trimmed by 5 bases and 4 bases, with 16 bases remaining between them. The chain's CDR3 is CSARAWIGADTQYF. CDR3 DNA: TGCAGTGCTCGGGCTTGGATCGGCGCAGATACGCAGTATTTT.

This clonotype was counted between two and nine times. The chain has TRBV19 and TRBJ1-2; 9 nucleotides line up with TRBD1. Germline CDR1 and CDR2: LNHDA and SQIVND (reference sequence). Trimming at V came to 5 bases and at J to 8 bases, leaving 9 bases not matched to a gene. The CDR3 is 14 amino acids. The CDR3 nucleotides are TGTGCCAGTAGTCCCTACAGGGGGCTGGACGGCTACACCTTC. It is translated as CASSPYRGLDGYTF.

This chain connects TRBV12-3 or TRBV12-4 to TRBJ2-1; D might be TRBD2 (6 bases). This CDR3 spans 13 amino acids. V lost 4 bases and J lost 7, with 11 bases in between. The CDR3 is CASSSGLRNEQFF. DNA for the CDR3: TGTGCCAGCAGTTCGGGACTCAGAAATGAGCAGTTCTTC.